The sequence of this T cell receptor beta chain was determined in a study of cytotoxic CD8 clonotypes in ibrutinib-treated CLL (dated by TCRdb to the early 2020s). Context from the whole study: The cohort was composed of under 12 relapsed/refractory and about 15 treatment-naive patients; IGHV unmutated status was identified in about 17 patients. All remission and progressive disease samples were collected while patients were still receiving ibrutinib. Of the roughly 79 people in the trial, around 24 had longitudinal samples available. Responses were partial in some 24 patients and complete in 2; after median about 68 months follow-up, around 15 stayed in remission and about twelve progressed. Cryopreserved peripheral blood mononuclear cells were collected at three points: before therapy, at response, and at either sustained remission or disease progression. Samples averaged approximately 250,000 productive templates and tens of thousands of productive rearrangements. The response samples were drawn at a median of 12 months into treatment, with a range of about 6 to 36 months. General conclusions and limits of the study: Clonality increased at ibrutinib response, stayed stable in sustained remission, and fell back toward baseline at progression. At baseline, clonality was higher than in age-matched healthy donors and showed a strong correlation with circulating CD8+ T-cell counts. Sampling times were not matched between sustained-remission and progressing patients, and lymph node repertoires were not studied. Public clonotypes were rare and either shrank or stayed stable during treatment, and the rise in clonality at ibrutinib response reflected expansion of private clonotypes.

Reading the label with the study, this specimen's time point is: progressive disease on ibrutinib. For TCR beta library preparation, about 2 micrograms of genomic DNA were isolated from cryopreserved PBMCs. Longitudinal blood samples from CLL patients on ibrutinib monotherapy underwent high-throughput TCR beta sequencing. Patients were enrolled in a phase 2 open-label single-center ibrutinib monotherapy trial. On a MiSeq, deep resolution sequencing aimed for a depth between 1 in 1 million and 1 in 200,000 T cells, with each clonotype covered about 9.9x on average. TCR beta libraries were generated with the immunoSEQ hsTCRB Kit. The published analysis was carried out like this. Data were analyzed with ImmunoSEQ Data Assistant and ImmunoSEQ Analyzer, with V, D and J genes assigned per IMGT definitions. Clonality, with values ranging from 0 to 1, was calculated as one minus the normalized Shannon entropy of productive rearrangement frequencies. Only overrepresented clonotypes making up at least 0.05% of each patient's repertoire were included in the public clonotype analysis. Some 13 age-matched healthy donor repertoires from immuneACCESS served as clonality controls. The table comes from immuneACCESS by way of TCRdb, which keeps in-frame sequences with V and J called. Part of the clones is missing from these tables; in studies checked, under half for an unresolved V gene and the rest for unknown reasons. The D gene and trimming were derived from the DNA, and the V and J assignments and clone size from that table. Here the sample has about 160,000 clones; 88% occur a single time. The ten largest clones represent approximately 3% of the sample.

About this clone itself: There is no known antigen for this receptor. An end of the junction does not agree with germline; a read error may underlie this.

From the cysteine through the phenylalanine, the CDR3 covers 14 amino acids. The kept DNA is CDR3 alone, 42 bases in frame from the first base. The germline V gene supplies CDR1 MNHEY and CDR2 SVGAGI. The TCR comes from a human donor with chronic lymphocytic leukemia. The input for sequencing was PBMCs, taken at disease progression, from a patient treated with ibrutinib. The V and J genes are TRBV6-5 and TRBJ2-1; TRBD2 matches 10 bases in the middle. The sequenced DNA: TGTGCCAGCAGTCCACCGGTCCAGCGGGAGGGTATAATCTTC. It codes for CASSPPVQREGIIF.